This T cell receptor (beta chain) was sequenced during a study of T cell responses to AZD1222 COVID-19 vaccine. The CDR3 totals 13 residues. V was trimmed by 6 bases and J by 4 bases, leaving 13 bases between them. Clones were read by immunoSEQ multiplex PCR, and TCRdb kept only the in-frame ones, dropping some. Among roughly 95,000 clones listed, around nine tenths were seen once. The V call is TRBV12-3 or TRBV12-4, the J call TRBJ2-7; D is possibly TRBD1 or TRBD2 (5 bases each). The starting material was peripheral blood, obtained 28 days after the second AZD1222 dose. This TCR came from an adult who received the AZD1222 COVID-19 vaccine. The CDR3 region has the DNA TGTGCCAGCAGACGGGACCCTTGGTACGAGCAGTACTTC. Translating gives CASRRDPWYEQYF.